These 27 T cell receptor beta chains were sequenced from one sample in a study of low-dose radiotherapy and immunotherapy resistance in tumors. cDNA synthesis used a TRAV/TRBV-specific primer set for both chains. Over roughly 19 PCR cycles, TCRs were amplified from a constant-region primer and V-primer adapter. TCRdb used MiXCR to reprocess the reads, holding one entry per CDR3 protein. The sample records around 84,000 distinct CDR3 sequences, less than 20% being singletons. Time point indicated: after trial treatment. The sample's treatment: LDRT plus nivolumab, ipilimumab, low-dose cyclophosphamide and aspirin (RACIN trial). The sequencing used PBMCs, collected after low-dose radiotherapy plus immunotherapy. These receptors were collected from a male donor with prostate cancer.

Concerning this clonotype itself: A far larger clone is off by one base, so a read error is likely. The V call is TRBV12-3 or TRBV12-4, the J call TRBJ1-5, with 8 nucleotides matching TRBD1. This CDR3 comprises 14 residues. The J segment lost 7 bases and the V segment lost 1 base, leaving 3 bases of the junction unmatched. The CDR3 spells CASSLVTGVQPQHF. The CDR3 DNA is TGTGCCAGCAGTTTAGTGACAGGGGTGCAGCCCCAGCATTTT.

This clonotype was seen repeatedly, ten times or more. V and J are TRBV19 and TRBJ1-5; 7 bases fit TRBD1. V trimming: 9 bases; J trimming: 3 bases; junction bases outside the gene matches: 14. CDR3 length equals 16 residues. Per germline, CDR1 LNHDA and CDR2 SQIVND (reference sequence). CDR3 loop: CASTQGSTGNNQPQHF. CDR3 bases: TGTGCCAGCACCCAGGGATCGACAGGGAACAATCAGCCCCAGCATTTT.

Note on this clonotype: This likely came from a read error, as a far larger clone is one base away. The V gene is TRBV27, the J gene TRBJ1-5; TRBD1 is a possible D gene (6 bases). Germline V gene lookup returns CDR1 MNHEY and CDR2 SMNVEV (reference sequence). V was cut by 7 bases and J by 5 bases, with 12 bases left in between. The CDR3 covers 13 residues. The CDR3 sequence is CASISNRDQPQHF. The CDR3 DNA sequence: TGTGCCAGCATTTCCAACAGGGATCAGCCCCAGCATTTT.

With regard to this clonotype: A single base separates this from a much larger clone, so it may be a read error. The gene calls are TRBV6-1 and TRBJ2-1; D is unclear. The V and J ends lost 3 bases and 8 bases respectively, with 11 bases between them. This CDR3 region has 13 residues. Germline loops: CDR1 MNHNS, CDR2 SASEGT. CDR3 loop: CASSESTAHEQFF. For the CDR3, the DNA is TGTGCCAGCAGTGAGTCAACGGCCCATGAGCAGTTCTTC.

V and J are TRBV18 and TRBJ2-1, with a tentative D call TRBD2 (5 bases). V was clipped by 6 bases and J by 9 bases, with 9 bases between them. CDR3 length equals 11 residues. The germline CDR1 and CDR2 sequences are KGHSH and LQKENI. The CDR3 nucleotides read TGTGCCAGCTCGCGGCTAGCTGAGCAGTTCTTC. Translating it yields CASSRLAEQFF.

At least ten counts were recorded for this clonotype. The DNA of the CDR3 is TGCGCCAGCAGCTTGGACAGCCAGCAGGAGCCCCAGCATTTT. It specifies CASSLDSQQEPQHF. The V gene is TRBV5-1, the J gene TRBJ1-5; D is ambiguous. CDR3 length equals 14 residues. Per germline, CDR1 SGHRS and CDR2 YFSETQ. V lost 0 bases and J lost 8, with 12 bases in between.

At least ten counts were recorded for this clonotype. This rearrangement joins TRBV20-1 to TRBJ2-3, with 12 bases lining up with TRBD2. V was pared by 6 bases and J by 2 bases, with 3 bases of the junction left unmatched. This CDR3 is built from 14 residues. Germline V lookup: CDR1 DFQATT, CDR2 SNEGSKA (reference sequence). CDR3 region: CSARLAGDTDTQYF. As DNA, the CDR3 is TGCAGTGCGCGACTAGCGGGAGACACAGATACGCAGTATTTT.

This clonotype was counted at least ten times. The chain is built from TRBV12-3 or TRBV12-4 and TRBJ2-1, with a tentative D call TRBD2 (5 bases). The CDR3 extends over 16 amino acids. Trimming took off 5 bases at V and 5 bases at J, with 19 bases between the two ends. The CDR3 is CASSVGSGITNNEQFF. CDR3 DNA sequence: TGTGCCAGCAGTGTAGGTTCGGGGATAACTAACAATGAGCAGTTCTTC.

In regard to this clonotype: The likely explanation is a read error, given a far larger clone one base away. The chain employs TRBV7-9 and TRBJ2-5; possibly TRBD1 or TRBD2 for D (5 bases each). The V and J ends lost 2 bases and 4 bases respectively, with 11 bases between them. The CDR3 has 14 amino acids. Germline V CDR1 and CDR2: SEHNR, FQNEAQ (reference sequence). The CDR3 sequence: CASSLNGAPETQYF. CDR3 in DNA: TGTGCCAGCAGCTTAAACGGGGCCCCAGAGACCCAGTACTTC.

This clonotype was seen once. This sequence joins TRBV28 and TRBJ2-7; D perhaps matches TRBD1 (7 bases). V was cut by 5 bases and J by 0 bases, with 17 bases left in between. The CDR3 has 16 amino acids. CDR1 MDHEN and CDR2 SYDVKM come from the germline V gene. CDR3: CASSTGGGADSYEQYF. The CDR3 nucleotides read TGTGCCAGCAGTACAGGAGGGGGCGCGGACTCCTACGAGCAGTACTTC.

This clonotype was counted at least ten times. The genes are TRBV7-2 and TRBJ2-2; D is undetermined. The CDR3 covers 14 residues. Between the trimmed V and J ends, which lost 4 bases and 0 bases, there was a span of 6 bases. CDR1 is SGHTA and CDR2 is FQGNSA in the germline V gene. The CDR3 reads CASSSGTNTGELFF. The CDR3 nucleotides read TGTGCCAGCAGCTCGGGTACGAACACCGGGGAGCTGTTTTTT.

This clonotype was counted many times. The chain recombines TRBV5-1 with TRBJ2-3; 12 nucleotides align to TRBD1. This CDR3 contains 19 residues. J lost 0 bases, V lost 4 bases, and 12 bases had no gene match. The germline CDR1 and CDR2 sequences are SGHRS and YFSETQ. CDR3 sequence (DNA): TGCGCCAGCAGCGCCGGGACAGGGGGCAGTCTTTCTAGCACAGATACGCAGTATTTT. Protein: CASSAGTGGSLSSTDTQYF.

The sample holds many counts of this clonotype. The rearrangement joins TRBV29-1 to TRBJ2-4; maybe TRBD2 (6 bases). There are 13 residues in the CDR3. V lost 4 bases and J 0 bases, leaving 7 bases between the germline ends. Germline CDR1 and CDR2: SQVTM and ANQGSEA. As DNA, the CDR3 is TGCAGCGTTGGGGAGGTAGCCAAAAACATTCAGTACTTC. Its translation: CSVGEVAKNIQYF.

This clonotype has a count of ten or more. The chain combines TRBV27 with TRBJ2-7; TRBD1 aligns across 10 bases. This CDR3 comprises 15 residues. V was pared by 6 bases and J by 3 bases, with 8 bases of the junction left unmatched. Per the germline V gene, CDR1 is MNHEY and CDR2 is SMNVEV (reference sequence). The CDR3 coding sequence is TGTGCCAGCAGACCCGCCGGGACAGGGGTCTACGAGCAGTACTTC. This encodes CASRPAGTGVYEQYF.

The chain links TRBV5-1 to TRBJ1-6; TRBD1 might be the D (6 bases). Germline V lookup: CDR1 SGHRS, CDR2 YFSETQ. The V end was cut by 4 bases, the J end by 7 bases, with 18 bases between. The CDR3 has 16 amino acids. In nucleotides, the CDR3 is TGCGCCAGCAGCGGGGGCAGGTGGACAGACAATTCACCCCTCCACTTT. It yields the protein CASSGGRWTDNSPLHF.

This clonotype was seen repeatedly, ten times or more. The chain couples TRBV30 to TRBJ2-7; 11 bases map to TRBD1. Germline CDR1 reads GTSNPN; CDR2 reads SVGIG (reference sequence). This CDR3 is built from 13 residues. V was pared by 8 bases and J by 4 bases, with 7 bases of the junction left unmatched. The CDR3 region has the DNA TGTGCCAGGCGGACAGGGGGCGAGTACGAGCAGTACTTC. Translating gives CARRTGGEYEQYF.

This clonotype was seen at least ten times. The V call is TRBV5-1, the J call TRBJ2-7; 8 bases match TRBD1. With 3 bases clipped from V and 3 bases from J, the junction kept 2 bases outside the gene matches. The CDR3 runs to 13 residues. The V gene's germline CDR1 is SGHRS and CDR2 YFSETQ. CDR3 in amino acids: CASSSGQGYEQYF. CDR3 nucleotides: TGCGCCAGCAGCTCTGGACAGGGCTACGAGCAGTACTTC.

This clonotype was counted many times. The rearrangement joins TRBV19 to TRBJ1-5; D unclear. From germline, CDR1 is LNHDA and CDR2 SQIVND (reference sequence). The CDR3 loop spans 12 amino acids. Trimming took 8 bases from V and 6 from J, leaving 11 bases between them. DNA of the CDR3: TGTGCCAGTGAGGATCGGGGTCAGCCCCAGCATTTT. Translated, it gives CASEDRGQPQHF.

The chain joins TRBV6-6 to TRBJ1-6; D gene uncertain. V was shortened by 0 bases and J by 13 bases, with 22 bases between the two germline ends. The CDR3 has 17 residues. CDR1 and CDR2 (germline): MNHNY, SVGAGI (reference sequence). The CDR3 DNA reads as TGTGCCAGCAGTTACTCTATGGGTCTTAACCCCCTTACGCCCCTCCACTTT. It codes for CASSYSMGLNPLTPLHF.

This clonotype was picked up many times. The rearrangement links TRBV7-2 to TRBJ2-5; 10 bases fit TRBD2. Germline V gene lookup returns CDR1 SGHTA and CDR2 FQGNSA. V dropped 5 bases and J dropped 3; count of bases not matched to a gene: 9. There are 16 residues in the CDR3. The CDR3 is CASSANVLAGEETQYF. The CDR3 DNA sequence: TGTGCCAGCAGCGCAAACGTCCTAGCGGGAGAAGAGACCCAGTACTTC.

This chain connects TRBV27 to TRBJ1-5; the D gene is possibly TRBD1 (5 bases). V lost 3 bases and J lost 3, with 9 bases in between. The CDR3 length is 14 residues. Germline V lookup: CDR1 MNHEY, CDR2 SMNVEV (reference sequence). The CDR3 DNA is TGTGCCAGCAGTTTCGCCAGGGTCAATCAGCCCCAGCATTTT. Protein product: CASSFARVNQPQHF.

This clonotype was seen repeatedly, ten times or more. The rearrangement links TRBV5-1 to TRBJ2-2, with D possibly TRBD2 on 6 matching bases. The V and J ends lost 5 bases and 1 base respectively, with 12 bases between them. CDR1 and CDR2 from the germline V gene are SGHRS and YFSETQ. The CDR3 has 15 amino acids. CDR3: CASRAGTVNTGELFF. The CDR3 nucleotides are TGCGCCAGCAGGGCCGGGACTGTGAACACCGGGGAGCTGTTTTTT. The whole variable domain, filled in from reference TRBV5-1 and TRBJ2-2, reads KAGVTQTPRYLIKTRGQQVTLSCSPISGHRSVSWYQQTPGQGLQFLFEYFSETQRNKGNFPGRFSGRQFSNSRSEMNVSTLELGDSALYLCASRAGTVNTGELFFGEGSRLTVL.

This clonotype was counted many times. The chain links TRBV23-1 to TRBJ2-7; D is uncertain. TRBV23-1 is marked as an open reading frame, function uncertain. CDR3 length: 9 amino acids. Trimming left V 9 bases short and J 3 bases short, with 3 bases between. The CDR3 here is CASDYEQYF. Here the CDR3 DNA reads TGCGCCAGTGACTACGAGCAGTACTTC.

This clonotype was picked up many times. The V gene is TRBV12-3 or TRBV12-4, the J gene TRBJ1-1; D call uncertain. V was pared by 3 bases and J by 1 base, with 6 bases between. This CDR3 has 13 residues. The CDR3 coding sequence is TGTGCCAGCAGTTTGTGGGAGAACACTGAAGCTTTCTTT. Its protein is CASSLWENTEAFF.

The CDR3, as DNA: TGTGCCAGCCAGGGGACAGGGGCCCCACATAATCAGCCCCAGCATTTT. Protein sequence: CASQGTGAPHNQPQHF. The rearrangement uses TRBV19 and TRBJ1-5; 10 positions agree with TRBD1. The CDR3 spans 16 residues. After removal of 9 bases from V and 4 bases from J, the junction contained 12 bases not matched to a gene. The germline gives CDR1 LNHDA, CDR2 SQIVND (reference sequence).

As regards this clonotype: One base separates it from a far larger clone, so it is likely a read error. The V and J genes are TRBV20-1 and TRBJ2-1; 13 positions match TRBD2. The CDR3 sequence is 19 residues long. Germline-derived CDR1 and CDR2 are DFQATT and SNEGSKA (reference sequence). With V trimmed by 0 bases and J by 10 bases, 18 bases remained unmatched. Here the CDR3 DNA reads TGCAGTGCTAGAGATTCGAAACTAGGACTAGCGGGAGAGGTCTACGAGCAGTTCTTC. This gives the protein CSARDSKLGLAGEVYEQFF.

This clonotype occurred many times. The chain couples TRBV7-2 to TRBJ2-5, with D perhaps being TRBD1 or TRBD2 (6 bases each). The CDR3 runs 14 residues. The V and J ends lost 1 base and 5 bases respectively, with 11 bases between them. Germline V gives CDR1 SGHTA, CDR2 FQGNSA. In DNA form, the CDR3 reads TGTGCCAGCAGCTTAGGCGGGACATGGGAGACCCAGTACTTC. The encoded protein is CASSLGGTWETQYF.